What follows are 17 T cell receptor beta chains derived from one specimen sequenced in a study of blood T cell repertoires in COVID-19. Clones were sequenced by immunoSEQ multiplex PCR, and TCRdb holds only the in-frame ones, with some missing. The sample consists of fewer than 130,000 clones, more than 80% of them appearing once. The sample consisted of peripheral blood. Receptor source: a woman at least 80 years old with acute or convalescent COVID-19.

The chain combines TRBV5-1 with TRBJ2-7; 11 nucleotides agree with TRBD1. The ends lost 0 bases at V and 0 bases at J; junction bases unmatched: 2. Germline CDR1 SGHRS, CDR2 YFSETQ. This CDR3 has 16 amino acids. CDR3 protein: CASSLEGTGGSYEQYF. The DNA for the CDR3 is TGCGCCAGCAGCTTGGAAGGGACAGGGGGCTCCTACGAGCAGTACTTC.

The V gene is TRBV4-3, the J gene TRBJ1-4, with D tentatively TRBD1 (6 bases). V was trimmed by 0 bases and J by 7 bases, leaving 12 bases between them. The V gene's germline CDR1 is LGHNA and CDR2 YSLEER. This CDR3 contains 15 residues. CDR3 nucleotide sequence: TGCGCCAGCAGCCAAGACGGGGGGCAAGGTGAAAAACTGTTTTTT. Its translation: CASSQDGGQGEKLFF.

J is TRBJ2-2 and V is TRBV7-6; 10 bases align to TRBD2. The CDR3 runs to 16 residues. Germline loops: CDR1 SGHVS, CDR2 FNYEAQ. Trimming cost V 5 bases and J 6 bases; bases outside gene matches: 9. The CDR3 sequence: CASSLITSGVSGELFF. CDR3 coding DNA: TGTGCCAGCAGCCTAATAACTAGCGGGGTCTCCGGGGAGCTGTTTTTT.

The V gene is TRBV6-1, the J gene TRBJ2-7; possibly TRBD2 for D (5 bases). V lost 3 bases and J 3 bases, leaving 9 bases between the germline ends. Germline CDR1 is MNHNS and CDR2 is SASEGT. The CDR3 extends over 13 amino acids. The CDR3 protein is CASSDFEGYEQYF. The CDR3 nucleotides read TGTGCCAGCAGTGATTTTGAGGGCTACGAGCAGTACTTC.

This clone was seen once. The J gene is TRBJ2-7, the V gene TRBV30, with 10 nucleotides matching TRBD2. With 3 bases clipped from V and 1 base from J, the junction kept 9 bases outside the gene matches. The V gene's germline CDR1 is GTSNPN and CDR2 SVGIG (reference sequence). The CDR3 extends over 16 amino acids. CDR3 in amino acids: CAWSNPTSGRSYEQYF. Written as DNA, the CDR3 is TGTGCCTGGAGCAACCCGACTAGCGGGCGATCCTACGAGCAGTACTTC.

This rearrangement joins TRBV5-1 to TRBJ2-7; D not certain. The CDR3 length is 16 residues. With 0 bases removed from V and 4 bases from J, the gap between germline ends came to 17 bases. Germline V lookup: CDR1 SGHRS, CDR2 YFSETQ. CDR3 sequence: CASSLADLNWRYEQYF. Here the CDR3 DNA reads TGCGCCAGCAGCTTGGCCGACTTAAACTGGAGATACGAGCAGTACTTC.

On this clone: One end of the junction fails to match germline, which may point to a read error. The V gene is TRBV29-1, the J gene TRBJ1-1; 8 bases fit TRBD1. The CDR3 is 15 residues long. Germline V gene lookup returns CDR1 SQVTM and CDR2 ANQGSEA. The CDR3 DNA reads as TGCAGCGTAGAAGGAACAACAGGGGGGTACACTGAAGCTTTCTTT. Translating it yields CSVEGTTGGYTEAFF.

The CDR3 nucleotides are TGTGCCCATCACGCGGAGGCTAACTATGGCTACACCTTC. Encoded protein: CAHHAEANYGYTF. The chain links TRBV10-3 to TRBJ1-2; the D is unclear. Trimming removed 11 bases from V and 0 bases from J, with 13 bases in between. Germline assignment: CDR1 ENHRY and CDR2 SYGVKD. The CDR3 is 13 amino acids.

This chain connects TRBV7-8 to TRBJ2-7; 7 bases are a match to TRBD1. This CDR3 is 16 amino acids long. Germline assignment: CDR1 SGHVS and CDR2 FQNEAQ. V shed 3 bases, J shed 5 bases, and the junction held 13 bases outside the gene matches. Written as DNA, the CDR3 is TGTGCCAGCAGCTTGACAGGGAATAGTCATTCCGACGAGCAGTACTTC. Amino acids: CASSLTGNSHSDEQYF.

This clone was seen a handful of times. The rearrangement uses TRBV30 and TRBJ1-5; D ambiguous. Germline V lookup: CDR1 GTSNPN, CDR2 SVGIG (reference sequence). The germline V and J ends were trimmed by 1 base and 3 bases, with 16 bases remaining between them. The CDR3 consists of 16 residues. CDR3 DNA: TGTGCCTGGAGTGACCCCGCACGCGGATTCAATCAGCCCCAGCATTTT. This gives the protein CAWSDPARGFNQPQHF.

The chain carries TRBV30 and TRBJ2-7; TRBD1 matches 8 bases. CDR1 and CDR2 from the germline V gene are GTSNPN and SVGIG (reference sequence). This CDR3 comprises 13 residues. J was trimmed by 2 bases and V by 1 base; bases with no gene match: 1. As DNA, the CDR3 is TGTGCCTGGAGTGAGGGACAGGCCTACGAGCAGTACTTC. Translating it yields CAWSEGQAYEQYF.

The chain recombines TRBV3-1 (or the pseudogene TRBV3-2) with TRBJ1-6, with D hard to call. Trimming cost V 1 base and J 9 bases, with 22 bases left between them. This CDR3 has 18 residues. Germline CDR1 is LGHDT and CDR2 is YNNKEL (reference sequence). The CDR3 loop reads CASSQGFSSGGLGSPLHF. DNA for the CDR3: TGTGCCAGCAGCCAAGGTTTTTCGTCAGGTGGACTTGGTTCACCCCTCCACTTT.

The chain combines TRBV19 with TRBJ2-7; 9 positions match TRBD1. This CDR3 region has 15 residues. Trimming took 6 bases from V and 6 from J; bases not matched to a gene: 12. The germline V gene encodes CDR1 LNHDA and CDR2 SQIVND (reference sequence). Here the CDR3 reads CASSGLGQGLREQYF. For the CDR3, the DNA is TGTGCCAGTAGCGGGCTGGGACAGGGACTTCGCGAGCAGTACTTC.

The chain uses TRBV19 and TRBJ1-2, with 7 bases identical to TRBD1. Germline V gene sequence: CDR1 LNHDA, CDR2 SQIVND (reference sequence). This CDR3 contains 13 residues. Trimming removed 5 bases from V and 8 bases from J; junction bases left unmatched: 8. CDR3 coding DNA: TGTGCCAGTAGTCGCAGAGCCAGGGGGGGCTACACCTTC. Translated, it gives CASSRRARGGYTF.

This chain joins TRBV24-1 and TRBJ2-3; 7 nucleotides match TRBD1. The CDR3 loop spans 17 amino acids. With V trimmed by 3 bases and J by 0 bases, 8 bases remained unmatched. The germline gives CDR1 KGHDR, CDR2 SFDVKD. CDR3 region: CATSDKLQGVSTDTQYF. In DNA form, the CDR3 reads TGTGCCACCAGTGATAAGTTGCAGGGGGTGAGCACAGATACGCAGTATTTT.

In this sample, this clone turned up once. The rearrangement uses TRBV5-1 and TRBJ1-2; the D gene is possibly TRBD1 (6 bases). The CDR3 totals 13 residues. Germline CDR1 and CDR2: SGHRS and YFSETQ. Deletions cut 4 bases from V and 5 bases from J, with 12 bases between. The CDR3 DNA follows: TGCGCCAGCAGCCCCGAGGGGGGGTATGGCTACACCTTC. Encoded protein: CASSPEGGYGYTF. Supplemented by reference TRBV5-1 and TRBJ1-2, the full variable domain reads KAGVTQTPRYLIKTRGQQVTLSCSPISGHRSVSWYQQTPGQGLQFLFEYFSETQRNKGNFPGRFSGRQFSNSRSEMNVSTLELGDSALYLCASSPEGGYGYTFGSGTRLTVV.

This sequence joins TRBV19 and TRBJ1-5; 7 bases are shared with TRBD1. CDR3 length: 13 amino acids. J lost 5 bases, V lost 5 bases, and 3 bases had no gene match. Germline V gene sequence: CDR1 LNHDA, CDR2 SQIVND (reference sequence). The CDR3 coding sequence is TGTGCCAGTAGTGACACAGGGGATCAGCCCCAGCATTTT. This codes for CASSDTGDQPQHF.